What follows are 21 T cell receptor beta chains derived from one specimen sequenced in a study of cytomegalovirus exposure and HLA in healthy donors (dated by TCRdb to the late 2010s). Libraries were prepared through the immunoSEQ multiplex PCR assay. A mixture of 60 forward primers for TCR Vbeta segments and 13 reverse primers for TCR Jbeta segments was used in the multiplex PCR. Imported from immuneACCESS, the table was reduced by TCRdb to in-frame sequences with V and J called. These copies leave out some clones; in studies compared against another copy, an unresolved V gene accounts for under half, and the cause of the remainder is not known. The sample contains roughly 180,000 clones, over 65% of them found a single time. The ten largest account for roughly 1.4% of the sample. What was sequenced was PBMCs. These receptors originate from a woman aged 30 to 39 in good health and CMV-seropositive.

This sequence joins TRBV5-4 and TRBJ2-5; TRBD2 is a possible D gene (6 bases). Germline CDR1 SGHNT, CDR2 YYREEE (reference sequence). This CDR3 comprises 16 residues. V was trimmed by 1 base and J by 3 bases, leaving 16 bases between them. CDR3 DNA: TGTGCCAGCAGCTTGTATCGGTCAGGCGGGAAAGAGACCCAGTACTTC. This sequence encodes CASSLYRSGGKETQYF.

This clone was seen just once. This rearrangement joins TRBV27 to TRBJ2-5; 9 bases match TRBD2. V lost 6 bases, J lost 5 bases, and 10 bases stayed unmatched. From germline, CDR1 is MNHEY and CDR2 SMNVEV (reference sequence). The CDR3 totals 15 residues. CDR3 in DNA: TGTGCCAGCAGATCAGCGGGAGGTGAGGACGAGACCCAGTACTTC. Amino acids: CASRSAGGEDETQYF.

The rearrangement uses TRBV6-4 and TRBJ1-2, with D unresolved. Trimming cost V 2 bases and J 8 bases, with 18 bases left between them. The CDR3 length is 15 residues. CDR1 and CDR2 (germline): MRHNA, SNTAGT. CDR3 sequence (DNA): TGTGCCAGCAGTGACCAGCGGCAGTCCCCTGACGGCTACACCTTC. Protein sequence: CASSDQRQSPDGYTF.

The CDR3 is CAPQAAGVSQEQYF. The CDR3 DNA reads TGTGCCCCCCAGGCGGCGGGAGTTTCTCAAGAGCAGTACTTC. J is TRBJ2-7 and V is TRBV2; TRBD2 matches at 7 bases. CDR1 is SNHLY, CDR2 FYNNEI, per germline. V was pared by 11 bases and J by 7 bases, with 17 bases of the junction left unmatched. CDR3 length equals 14 residues.

This clone was found a few times. The V gene is TRBV11-3, the J gene TRBJ1-1; D may be TRBD1 (5 bases). CDR3 length: 13 residues. Germline CDR1 and CDR2: SGHNT and YENEEA. Trimming removed 10 bases at V and 3 bases at J, with 15 bases between. The CDR3 is CAIAEGSYTEAFF. CDR3 coding DNA: TGTGCCATCGCGGAGGGGAGTTACACTGAAGCTTTCTTT.

This chain connects TRBV11-1 to TRBJ2-3, with TRBD2 matching 7 bases. Germline CDR1 is SGHAT and CDR2 is FQDESV (reference sequence). The length of the CDR3 is 15 residues. The V segment lost 1 base and the J segment 4 bases; nucleotides outside the gene matches: 5. CDR3 bases: TGTGCCAGCAGCTTAGGGGAGGGAGGGCCAGATACGCAGTATTTT. Its protein product is CASSLGEGGPDTQYF.

The V call is TRBV12-5, the J call TRBJ1-5; tentatively, D is TRBD1 (5 bases). The CDR3 loop spans 16 amino acids. Trimming cost V 0 bases and J 5 bases, with 14 bases left between them. Looked up from germline, CDR1 is LGHNT and CDR2 is FRNRAP. In nucleotides, the CDR3 is TGTGCTAGTGGTTTGGTGCGAGCAGGGTTGGATCAGCCCCAGCATTTT. It encodes CASGLVRAGLDQPQHF. The full variable domain, rest sourced from reference TRBV12-5 and TRBJ1-5, is DARVTQTPRHKVTEMGQEVTMRCQPILGHNTVFWYRQTMMQGLELLAYFRNRAPLDDSGMPKDRFSAEMPDATLATLKIQPSEPRDSAVYFCASGLVRAGLDQPQHFGDGTRLSIL.

This clone has only a few counts. This chain connects TRBV10-3 to TRBJ2-2, with 12 bases that match TRBD2. Unmatched junction bases numbered 5, after V lost 3 bases and J lost 6 bases. CDR1 is ENHRY and CDR2 is SYGVKD in the germline V gene. This CDR3 contains 16 residues. In DNA form, the CDR3 reads TGTGCCATCAGTGAACCTAGCGGGAGGGACCCCGGGGAGCTGTTTTTT. Residues: CAISEPSGRDPGELFF.

The chain carries TRBV5-4 and TRBJ2-1; D is ambiguous. This CDR3 spans 12 amino acids. Germline-derived CDR1 and CDR2 are SGHNT and YYREEE (reference sequence). V was trimmed by 0 bases and J by 7 bases, leaving 5 bases between them. The CDR3 protein is CASSLDSNEQFF. In DNA form, the CDR3 reads TGTGCCAGCAGCTTGGATAGTAATGAGCAGTTCTTC.

This sequence joins TRBV7-2 and TRBJ2-7, with D possibly TRBD1 on 6 matching bases. The CDR3 totals 16 residues. V dropped 5 bases and J dropped 0 bases, with 17 bases sitting between them. Germline loops: CDR1 SGHTA, CDR2 FQGNSA. CDR3 loop: CASSRPGVADSYEQYF. The CDR3, as DNA: TGTGCCAGCAGCCGACCAGGGGTGGCGGACTCCTACGAGCAGTACTTC.

The V call is TRBV28, the J call TRBJ2-5; 10 bases match TRBD1. CDR3 length: 14 amino acids. Germline V CDR1 and CDR2: MDHEN, SYDVKM. J gave up 1 base and V 10 bases, and 6 bases lay outside the gene matches. The CDR3 protein is CATRTGGFQETQYF. The CDR3 bases are TGTGCCACAAGGACAGGGGGTTTCCAAGAGACCCAGTACTTC. The variable domain in full, with the rest retrieved from reference TRBV28 and TRBJ2-5, is DVKVTQSSRYLVKRTGEKVFLECVQDMDHENMFWYRQDPGLGLRLIYFSYDVKMKEKGDIPEGYSVSREKKERFSLILESASTNQTSMYLCATRTGGFQETQYFGPGTRLLVL.

The chain links TRBV5-1 to TRBJ1-4; D is possibly TRBD1 (6 bases). This CDR3 has 19 amino acids. Trimming cost V 0 bases and J 1 base, with 19 bases left between them. Germline CDR1 reads SGHRS; CDR2 reads YFSETQ. The CDR3 bases are TGCGCCAGCAGCTTGGCTCCCAAAGCGGGGGGGCTAACTAATGAAAAACTGTTTTTT. It yields the protein CASSLAPKAGGLTNEKLFF. Full variable domain (outside the CDR3, taken from reference TRBV5-1 and TRBJ1-4): KAGVTQTPRYLIKTRGQQVTLSCSPISGHRSVSWYQQTPGQGLQFLFEYFSETQRNKGNFPGRFSGRQFSNSRSEMNVSTLELGDSALYLCASSLAPKAGGLTNEKLFFGSGTQLSVL.

V usage is TRBV2 and J usage is TRBJ1-4; D gene unclear. Germline loops: CDR1 SNHLY, CDR2 FYNNEI. V was shortened by 3 bases and J by 0 bases, with 8 bases between the two germline ends. This CDR3 comprises 15 residues. CDR3 bases: TGTGCCAGCAGTGATCTAGCTACAACTAATGAAAAACTGTTTTTT. It translates to CASSDLATTNEKLFF.

In this sample, this clone turned up a few times. The J gene is TRBJ2-1, the V gene TRBV5-4; 12 bases fit TRBD2. With 3 bases clipped from V and 1 base from J, the junction kept 11 bases outside the gene matches. Germline V lookup: CDR1 SGHNT, CDR2 YYREEE (reference sequence). The CDR3 sequence is 19 residues long. CDR3 residues: CASSSLAGGPGGSYNEQFF. CDR3 nucleotide sequence: TGTGCCAGCAGCTCTCTAGCGGGAGGGCCGGGAGGGTCCTACAATGAGCAGTTCTTC.

This chain joins TRBV28 and TRBJ1-2; 9 nucleotides line up with TRBD1. The CDR3 loop spans 14 amino acids. The germline V gene has CDR1 MDHEN and CDR2 SYDVKM. V lost 8 bases and J lost 8; bases outside the gene matches: 12. CDR3 sequence reads: CASYLGQGSVGYTF. The CDR3 nucleotides read TGTGCCAGCTACCTGGGACAGGGTTCGGTCGGCTACACCTTC.

A remark on this clone: The junction differs from germline at one of its ends, possibly a read error. This sequence joins TRBV2 and TRBJ1-4; D unclear. CDR3 length: 12 amino acids. Germline CDR1 SNHLY, CDR2 FYNNEI. CDR3 DNA sequence: TGTGCCAGCAGTGTGCCGGTTGGTAAAGAGATTTTT. Translated: CASSVPVGKEIF.

The J gene is TRBJ2-5, the V gene TRBV6-6; D is undetermined. V was cut by 8 bases and J by 1 base, with 11 bases left in between. Germline V gene lookup returns CDR1 MNHNY and CDR2 SVGAGI (reference sequence). The CDR3 totals 13 residues. DNA for the CDR3: TGTGCCAGCGGTTTGGCGGTCCAAGAGACCCAGTACTTC. This gives the protein CASGLAVQETQYF.

This sequence joins TRBV5-6 and TRBJ1-1, with D possibly matching TRBD1 (5 bases). The germline gives CDR1 SGHDT, CDR2 YYEEEE. V was trimmed by 3 bases and J by 3 bases, leaving 12 bases between them. CDR3 size: 14 residues. Here the CDR3 DNA reads TGTGCCAGCAGCTACCTAGACAGTTACACTGAAGCTTTCTTT. It is translated as CASSYLDSYTEAFF.

This sequence joins TRBV25-1 and TRBJ1-1; D perhaps matches TRBD1 (6 bases). The CDR3 spans 14 residues. The V and J ends lost 6 bases and 1 base respectively, with 12 bases between them. Looked up from germline, CDR1 is MGHDK and CDR2 is SYGVNS. The CDR3 sequence is CASSPDRRNTEAFF. In DNA form, the CDR3 reads TGTGCCAGCAGCCCGGACAGACGGAACACTGAAGCTTTCTTT.

V gene TRBV28 combines with J gene TRBJ2-1; weak D call: TRBD1 (6 bases). The CDR3 contains 13 residues. Germline loops: CDR1 MDHEN, CDR2 SYDVKM. The V end lost 5 bases, the J end lost 4 bases, and 9 bases lay between the germline ends. DNA for the CDR3: TGTGCCAGCAGTGGCGGACAGTACAATGAGCAGTTCTTC. This codes for CASSGGQYNEQFF. The whole variable domain, filled in from reference TRBV28 and TRBJ2-1, reads DVKVTQSSRYLVKRTGEKVFLECVQDMDHENMFWYRQDPGLGLRLIYFSYDVKMKEKGDIPEGYSVSREKKERFSLILESASTNQTSMYLCASSGGQYNEQFFGPGTRLTVL.

The chain carries TRBV29-1 and TRBJ2-2; 8 positions match TRBD1. V dropped 7 bases and J dropped 4; count of bases not matched to a gene: 8. Germline loops: CDR1 SQVTM, CDR2 ANQGSEA. CDR3 length: 14 residues. This chain's CDR3 is CSAAPTGATGELFF. CDR3 DNA: TGCAGCGCGGCCCCGACAGGGGCCACCGGGGAGCTGTTTTTT.